The 24 T cell receptor beta chains listed next were all sequenced from one sample in a study of shared clonotypes between healthy human individuals. The assay was immunoSEQ multiplex PCR, and TCRdb's table has in-frame clones only and misses some. This repertoire shows about 2 million clones, about 95% found once; its top ten account for around 1%. Only CD45RO-negative cells positively selected for CCR7 counted as naive CD8 cells, so terminally differentiated effector memory CD45RA+ cells were excluded. The material sequenced was naive CD8+ T cells sorted from blood. The receptors were sampled from a man aged 18 to 35 in good health.

The CDR3 DNA is TGTGCCAGCAGCTTAGCGGAGGGACTAGCTGAGACAAGCACAGATACGCAGTATTTT. Residues: CASSLAEGLAETSTDTQYF. This chain joins TRBV7-2 and TRBJ2-3; 9 bases align to TRBD2. The CDR3 runs 19 residues. Germline V gene lookup returns CDR1 SGHTA and CDR2 FQGNSA. V shed 0 bases and J 0 bases; nucleotides not matched to a gene: 10.

This chain joins TRBV7-6 and TRBJ1-2; a weak D match, TRBD1 (5 bases). Germline loops: CDR1 SGHVS, CDR2 FNYEAQ. The CDR3 runs 14 residues. V shed 3 bases and J shed 4 bases, with 12 bases lying between them. The DNA for the CDR3 is TGTGCCAGCAGCTTTGGGGGGTCTAGCTATGGCTACACCTTC. Translation gives CASSFGGSSYGYTF. The variable domain in full, with the rest retrieved from reference TRBV7-6 and TRBJ1-2, is GAGVSQSPRYKVTKRGQDVALRCDPISGHVSLYWYRQALGQGPEFLTYFNYEAQQDKSGLPNDRFSAERPEGSISTLTIQRTEQRDSAMYRCASSFGGSSYGYTFGSGTRLTVV.

The chain is built from TRBV15 and TRBJ2-1, with D unresolved. The germline V gene encodes CDR1 LNHNV and CDR2 YYDKDF (reference sequence). The CDR3 length is 15 residues. Trimming left V 4 bases short and J 4 bases short, with 14 bases between. CDR3 sequence reads: CATSTPERAYNEQFF. The CDR3, as DNA: TGTGCCACCAGCACCCCTGAAAGGGCTTACAATGAGCAGTTCTTC. Filled out from reference TRBV15 and TRBJ2-1, the complete variable domain reads DAMVIQNPRYQVTQFGKPVTLSCSQTLNHNVMYWYQQKSSQAPKLLFHYYDKDFNNEADTPDNFQSRRPNTSFCFLDIRSPGLGDTAMYLCATSTPERAYNEQFFGPGTRLTVL.

The chain carries TRBV4-3 and TRBJ2-5; D might be TRBD2 (5 bases). The germline V gene encodes CDR1 LGHNA and CDR2 YSLEER. This CDR3 contains 15 residues. Trimming removed 1 base at V and 3 bases at J, with 12 bases between. CDR3 protein: CASSQVFGVKETQYF. In nucleotides, the CDR3 is TGCGCCAGCAGCCAAGTATTCGGGGTGAAAGAGACCCAGTACTTC.

The chain carries TRBV13 and TRBJ2-3; TRBD2 agrees at 8 bases. CDR3 length: 17 residues. Germline CDR1 is PRHDT and CDR2 is FYEKMQ (reference sequence). With 2 bases clipped from V and 4 bases from J, the junction kept 11 bases outside the gene matches. The CDR3 coding sequence is TGTGCCAGCAGCTTACCCTCTAGCGGGCCGGGTGCAGATACGCAGTATTTT. Amino acids: CASSLPSSGPGADTQYF. Supplemented by reference TRBV13 and TRBJ2-3, the full variable domain reads AAGVIQSPRHLIKEKRETATLKCYPIPRHDTVYWYQQGPGQDPQFLISFYEKMQSDKGSIPDRFSAQQFSDYHSELNMSSLELGDSALYFCASSLPSSGPGADTQYFGPGTRLTVL.

Remarks on this clone: The sample has other DNA sequences that encode this CDR3 too. The gene calls are TRBV11-2 and TRBJ2-7, with D possibly matching TRBD2 (5 bases). Germline V lookup: CDR1 SGHAT, CDR2 FQNNGV. The CDR3 loop spans 13 amino acids. Trimming pared 2 bases from V and 7 bases from J, leaving 12 bases between. CDR3 sequence (DNA): TGTGCCAGCAGCTTACTCGTCTCGGGGGAGCAGTACTTC. It translates to CASSLLVSGEQYF. Supplemented by reference TRBV11-2 and TRBJ2-7, the full variable domain reads EAGVAQSPRYKIIEKRQSVAFWCNPISGHATLYWYQQILGQGPKLLIQFQNNGVVDDSQLPKDRFSAERLKGVDSTLKIQPAKLEDSAVYLCASSLLVSGEQYFGPGTRLTVT.

V gene TRBV15 combines with J gene TRBJ1-6, with 8 positions matching TRBD1. The CDR3 extends over 15 amino acids. CDR1 is LNHNV, CDR2 YYDKDF, per germline (reference sequence). J lost 10 bases, V lost 0 bases, and 5 bases had no gene match. As DNA, the CDR3 is TGTGCCACCAGCAGAGATCAGGGGGCGGGATCACCCCTCCACTTT. Its protein is CATSRDQGAGSPLHF.

This chain uses TRBV6-6 with TRBJ1-1, with D hard to call. Trimming removed 8 bases from V and 0 bases from J, with 13 bases in between. This CDR3 has 14 residues. CDR1 MNHNY and CDR2 SVGAGI come from the germline V gene (reference sequence). As DNA, the CDR3 is TGTGCCAGCTGGAGGAAAGAGTTGAACACTGAAGCTTTCTTT. It translates to CASWRKELNTEAFF.

The rearrangement links TRBV4-3 to TRBJ2-7; 9 bases line up with TRBD2. Germline V CDR1 and CDR2: LGHNA, YSLEER. V gave up 8 bases and J gave up 6 bases; unmatched junction bases: 14. This CDR3 contains 15 residues. CDR3 nucleotide sequence: TGCGCCAGCTCCCTCCGGGTAGCGGGAGAATCCGAGCAGTACTTC. It specifies CASSLRVAGESEQYF.

On this clone: The same CDR3 can be traced to other DNA sequences in this sample. V usage is TRBV28 and J usage is TRBJ2-3, with 10 bases aligning to TRBD2. The CDR3 is made up of 15 amino acids. Germline trimming cut 5 bases from V and 2 bases from J; bases unmatched to any gene: 4. The V gene's germline CDR1 is MDHEN and CDR2 SYDVKM. The CDR3 DNA follows: TGTGCCAGCAGTCTACTAGCGGGGTCCACAGATACGCAGTATTTT. It is translated as CASSLLAGSTDTQYF.

V is TRBV7-9 and J is TRBJ2-3; D gene ambiguous. The CDR3 length is 12 residues. Looked up from germline, CDR1 is SEHNR and CDR2 is FQNEAQ (reference sequence). The V end was cut by 6 bases, the J end by 3 bases, with 7 bases between. The CDR3 sequence is CASSYRTDTQYF. CDR3 nucleotide sequence: TGTGCCAGCAGTTACCGAACAGATACGCAGTATTTT.

The chain is built from TRBV2 and TRBJ1-1; D is unresolved. Trimming removed 2 bases from V and 6 bases from J, with 19 bases in between. This CDR3 comprises 16 residues. The germline CDR1 and CDR2 sequences are SNHLY and FYNNEI. The chain's CDR3 is CASSEPQDFSAPEAFF. Written as DNA, the CDR3 is TGTGCCAGCAGTGAACCCCAGGACTTCTCGGCCCCTGAAGCTTTCTTT.

V gene TRBV4-1 combines with J gene TRBJ1-4; D might be TRBD1 (6 bases). The V end lost 3 bases, the J end lost 3 bases, and 11 bases lay between the germline ends. This CDR3 region has 15 residues. Germline values: CDR1 MGHRA, CDR2 YSYEKL. CDR3 residues: CASSQIQGSNEKLFF. CDR3 DNA: TGCGCCAGCAGCCAGATACAGGGTTCTAATGAAAAACTGTTTTTT.

This chain connects TRBV11-2 to TRBJ2-7; possible D gene TRBD2, 6 bases. Germline V gives CDR1 SGHAT, CDR2 FQNNGV. V lost 1 base and J lost 3, with 13 bases in between. This CDR3 is 15 amino acids long. Here the CDR3 reads CASSLVPGGDYEQYF. DNA for the CDR3: TGTGCCAGCAGCTTAGTTCCAGGAGGGGACTACGAGCAGTACTTC.

The chain has TRBV9 and TRBJ2-3; maybe TRBD2 (6 bases). The CDR3 spans 15 residues. Germline V gene data show CDR1 as SGDLS and CDR2 as YYNGEE. V was pared by 3 bases and J by 1 base, with 12 bases between. The CDR3, as DNA: TGTGCCAGCAGCGGAAGACTAGGACGCACAGATACGCAGTATTTT. Translated, it gives CASSGRLGRTDTQYF.

The rearrangement joins TRBV5-4 to TRBJ1-2, with 7 bases aligning to TRBD1. The CDR3 has 13 amino acids. V was pared by 4 bases and J by 4 bases, with 4 bases of the junction left unmatched. Germline V CDR1 and CDR2: SGHNT, YYREEE (reference sequence). CDR3 sequence reads: CASSTGDSYGYTF. The CDR3 region has the DNA TGTGCCAGCAGCACCGGGGACAGCTATGGCTACACCTTC.

The V and J genes are TRBV25-1 and TRBJ2-5; D is perhaps TRBD1 (5 bases). The CDR3 covers 14 residues. V lost 2 bases and J 5 bases, leaving 12 bases between the germline ends. Germline V gene data show CDR1 as MGHDK and CDR2 as SYGVNS. CDR3 nucleotides: TGTGCCAGCAGTGAACTTAGGGGAACGGAGACCCAGTACTTC. This codes for CASSELRGTETQYF.

The genes are TRBV30 and TRBJ2-5; D remains unclear. Trimming cost V 1 base and J 6 bases, with 9 bases left between them. This CDR3 spans 12 amino acids. Germline V lookup: CDR1 GTSNPN, CDR2 SVGIG (reference sequence). The CDR3 region is CAWSGDTKTQYF. The CDR3 DNA sequence: TGTGCCTGGAGTGGAGACACGAAGACCCAGTACTTC.

This clone was counted once. The V and J genes are TRBV6-1 and TRBJ1-2, with TRBD1 as a possible D gene (5 bases). The CDR3 length is 14 residues. Germline CDR1 is MNHNS and CDR2 is SASEGT. V gave up 2 bases and J gave up 4 bases, with 11 bases separating them. The CDR3 sequence: CASSESVGPYGYTF. The CDR3, as DNA: TGTGCCAGCAGTGAATCTGTGGGACCCTATGGCTACACCTTC.

V is TRBV4-3 and J is TRBJ2-4; D could derive from TRBD1 or TRBD2 (5 bases each). Trimming stripped 4 bases from V and 8 bases from J, with 18 bases between. The length of the CDR3 is 15 residues. CDR1 and CDR2 from the germline V gene are LGHNA and YSLEER. For the CDR3, the DNA is TGCGCCAGCAGCCCTTCGGGACCCCAGGGTGACATTCAGTACTTC. The encoded protein is CASSPSGPQGDIQYF.

The J gene is TRBJ2-2, the V gene TRBV7-9, with a tentative D call TRBD2 (7 bases). Germline lookup yields CDR1 SEHNR and CDR2 FQNEAQ (reference sequence). The CDR3 runs 17 residues. Between the trimmed V and J ends, which lost 5 bases and 5 bases, there was a span of 21 bases. For the CDR3, the DNA is TGTGCCAGCAGCCCTAATCTCGGGGGGCTTTTGACCGGGGAGCTGTTTTTT. Protein sequence: CASSPNLGGLLTGELFF.

In this sample, this clone turned up a few times. The rearrangement joins TRBV6-5 to TRBJ2-5; D not certain. V lost 4 bases and J lost 1, with 4 bases in between. The germline gives CDR1 MNHEY, CDR2 SVGAGI. This CDR3 has 12 amino acids. CDR3 DNA: TGTGCCAGCAGTTCTAGCCAAGAGACCCAGTACTTC. As protein: CASSSSQETQYF.

The rearrangement links TRBV19 to TRBJ2-7; possibly TRBD2 for D (6 bases). The germline CDR1 and CDR2 sequences are LNHDA and SQIVND (reference sequence). The CDR3 contains 15 residues. V dropped 5 bases and J dropped 0 bases, with 14 bases sitting between them. CDR3 nucleotide sequence: TGTGCCAGTAGTTTTTCGGGCGGGAACTCCTACGAGCAGTACTTC. As protein: CASSFSGGNSYEQYF.

The gene calls are TRBV19 and TRBJ2-7; D may be TRBD1 or TRBD2 (6 bases each). Looked up from germline, CDR1 is LNHDA and CDR2 is SQIVND (reference sequence). V lost 3 bases and J 1 base, leaving 13 bases between the germline ends. There are 15 residues in the CDR3. The CDR3: CASSMEQGTSYEQYF. CDR3 in DNA: TGTGCCAGTAGTATGGAGCAGGGGACTTCCTACGAGCAGTACTTC.